This paragraph covers one T cell receptor beta chain sequence. Its antigen is unknown. This entry comes from a study of PD-1 blockade in classical Hodgkin lymphoma. Documented time point: cycle 4 day 1 (C4D1), after 5 to 7 weeks of nivolumab. Each of the patients experienced relapse following autologous stem cell transplantation, and their brentuximab vedotin exposure differed. With magnetic negative selection, CD4+ T cells were purified from PBMCs that had been thawed. Whole-study findings and limits: Complete responders entered with baseline diversity on par with newly diagnosed patients, the results showed. Repertoire difference causes, possibly disease activity or prior therapy, remain undefined.

Sequenced by immunoSEQ multiplex PCR; TCRdb stores in-frame clones only, minus some. The sample shows fewer than 14,000 clones, roughly four fifths of them seen only once. The material was CD4+ T cells from blood, obtained before the fourth cycle of nivolumab. The source is a human donor with classical Hodgkin lymphoma.

The chain's CDR3 is CASSATSGQETQYF. DNA for the CDR3: TGTGCCAGCAGCGCGACTAGCGGGCAAGAGACCCAGTACTTC. The V call is TRBV6-1, the J call TRBJ2-5; TRBD2 matches 10 bases. The CDR3 totals 14 residues. With 6 bases clipped from V and 2 bases from J, the junction kept 3 bases outside the gene matches. Germline V lookup: CDR1 MNHNS, CDR2 SASEGT.